This T cell receptor (beta chain) was captured in a study of radiotherapy plus CTLA-4 blockade in lung cancer. This clone was observed a few times. V was trimmed by 6 bases and J by 7 bases, leaving 18 bases between them. The CDR3 is 15 amino acids. Looked up from germline, CDR1 is SNHLY and CDR2 is FYNNEI. The method was immunoSEQ multiplex PCR; TCRdb's version includes in-frame clones alone and lacks a portion of them. Among around 82,000 clones listed, around 79% were seen once. This chain connects TRBV2 to TRBJ1-4, with D unresolved. The specimen was peripheral blood, collected from a patient treated with radiotherapy plus ipilimumab. The receptor's source is a human donor with non-small cell lung cancer whose response to radiotherapy plus ipilimumab could not be evaluated. Some clones in this sample may be carry-over from other donors' samples. The CDR3 DNA sequence: TGTGCCAGCAGCACCAGGAGGGCGCGGGGTGAAAAACTGTTTTTT. Its translation: CASSTRRARGEKLFF.